One and the same sample provided the 27 T cell receptor beta chains below, sequenced in a study of blood T cell repertoires in COVID-19. Some clones are missing from TCRdb's copy, which holds only in-frame ones; the method was immunoSEQ multiplex PCR. Among approximately 75,000 clones listed, approximately 84% were seen once. The sample was peripheral blood. Receptors originate from a man in his forties or fifties with COVID-19, enrolled during active disease.

V usage is TRBV11-2 and J usage is TRBJ1-5; TRBD1 matches 8 bases. Germline CDR1 SGHAT, CDR2 FQNNGV. The J segment lost 4 bases and the V segment lost 5 bases, leaving 7 bases of the junction unmatched. The CDR3 sequence is 15 residues long. The CDR3 loop reads CASSQGQGQNQPQHF. CDR3 sequence (DNA): TGTGCCAGCAGCCAAGGACAGGGCCAAAATCAGCCCCAGCATTTT.

This sequence joins TRBV18 and TRBJ2-3; no reliable D call. Looked up from germline, CDR1 is KGHSH and CDR2 is LQKENI. V was shortened by 3 bases and J by 0 bases, with 7 bases between the two germline ends. The CDR3 is made up of 14 amino acids. The CDR3 is CASSPLVSTDTQYF. DNA for the CDR3: TGTGCCAGCTCACCCCTAGTGAGCACAGATACGCAGTATTTT.

The rearrangement links TRBV3-1 (or the pseudogene TRBV3-2) to TRBJ2-7; 7 nucleotides agree with TRBD2. The CDR3 is made up of 16 amino acids. Looked up from germline, CDR1 is LGHDT and CDR2 is YNNKEL (reference sequence). V dropped 0 bases and J dropped 0; count of bases not matched to a gene: 5. As DNA, the CDR3 is TGTGCCAGCAGCCAAGACCTAGCGGTGTTCTCCTACGAGCAGTACTTC. Its protein is CASSQDLAVFSYEQYF.

The chain couples TRBV28 to TRBJ2-7; 10 bases fit TRBD2. The CDR3 has 15 residues. Losses at the gene ends were 6 bases for V and 2 bases for J; bases not matched to a gene: 7. CDR1 and CDR2 (germline): MDHEN, SYDVKM. The CDR3 spells CASRSAGGVTYEQYF. The CDR3 DNA reads TGTGCCAGCAGGTCAGCGGGAGGGGTCACCTACGAGCAGTACTTC.

V and J are TRBV29-1 and TRBJ2-5, with D possibly being TRBD2 (6 bases). V dropped 3 bases and J dropped 5 bases, with 10 bases sitting between them. Germline assignment: CDR1 SQVTM and CDR2 ANQGSEA. This CDR3 contains 12 residues. CDR3 bases: TGCAGCGTTGATGGGGGGACGGAGACCCAGTACTTC. Protein product: CSVDGGTETQYF.

The chain is built from TRBV30 and TRBJ1-1; D remains ambiguous. Germline lookup yields CDR1 GTSNPN and CDR2 SVGIG (reference sequence). Trimming removed 3 bases from V and 7 bases from J, with 6 bases in between. The CDR3 is 10 residues long. The CDR3 spells CAWSGNEAFF. CDR3 bases: TGTGCCTGGAGCGGGAATGAAGCTTTCTTT.

This clone was seen a single time. The rearrangement uses TRBV10-3 and TRBJ1-1, with 8 nucleotides matching TRBD1. Germline V gives CDR1 ENHRY, CDR2 SYGVKD. The CDR3 extends over 11 amino acids. The V segment lost 8 bases and the J segment 6 bases; nucleotides outside the gene matches: 2. The CDR3 nucleotides read TGTGCCATCTCAGGGGGCCCTGAAGCTTTCTTT. Translated: CAISGGPEAFF.

This clone appeared a few times. This chain connects TRBV3-1 (or the pseudogene TRBV3-2) to TRBJ2-1, with 12 bases that match TRBD2. Unmatched junction bases numbered 6, after V lost 3 bases and J lost 6 bases. Germline CDR1 and CDR2: LGHDT and YNNKEL (reference sequence). CDR3 length: 16 residues. The CDR3 region is CASSHRLAGVFNEQFF. The CDR3 nucleotides read TGTGCCAGCAGCCACCGACTAGCGGGAGTTTTCAATGAGCAGTTCTTC.

This clone was observed a single time. The genes are TRBV5-6 and TRBJ2-2; 7 bases line up with TRBD1. V lost 3 bases to trimming and J lost 3 bases; unmatched junction nucleotides: 5. The germline gives CDR1 SGHDT, CDR2 YYEEEE. This CDR3 is built from 15 residues. The CDR3 DNA sequence: TGTGCCAGCAGCTACGTTGACAGGGACACCGGGGAGCTGTTTTTT. It yields the protein CASSYVDRDTGELFF.

V gene TRBV19 combines with J gene TRBJ1-2; possibly TRBD1 for D (6 bases). V shed 4 bases and J shed 3 bases, with 12 bases lying between them. The CDR3 totals 14 residues. The V gene's germline CDR1 is LNHDA and CDR2 SQIVND (reference sequence). The DNA for the CDR3 is TGTGCCAGTAGTAACCCACAGGGATACTATGGCTACACCTTC. This codes for CASSNPQGYYGYTF. Using reference TRBV19 and TRBJ1-2 for the parts outside the CDR3, the full variable domain is DGGITQSPKYLFRKEGQNVTLSCEQNLNHDAMYWYRQDPGQGLRLIYYSQIVNDFQKGDIAEGYSVSREKKESFPLTVTSAQKNPTAFYLCASSNPQGYYGYTFGSGTRLTVV.

This chain links TRBV5-4 with TRBJ2-6, with D hard to call. V lost 0 bases to trimming and J lost 0 bases, with 10 bases between them. The CDR3 has 17 residues. Germline assignment: CDR1 SGHNT and CDR2 YYREEE (reference sequence). The chain's CDR3 is CASSLGSVTSGANVLTF. In DNA, the CDR3 is TGTGCCAGCAGCTTGGGCAGCGTCACCTCTGGGGCCAACGTCCTGACTTTC.

V usage is TRBV30 and J usage is TRBJ1-3; D unclear. V lost 2 bases to trimming and J lost 1 base, with 3 bases between them. CDR3 length: 12 residues. Per germline, CDR1 GTSNPN and CDR2 SVGIG (reference sequence). CDR3 bases: TGTGCCTGGAGTCAGTCTGGAAACACCATATATTTT. Encoded protein: CAWSQSGNTIYF. Variable domain in full (rest from reference TRBV30 and TRBJ1-3): SQTIHQWPATLVQPVGSPLSLECTVEGTSNPNLYWYRQAAGRGLQLLFYSVGIGQISSEVPQNLSASRPQDRQFILSSKKLLLSDSGFYLCAWSQSGNTIYFGEGSWLTVV.

The V gene is TRBV5-1, the J gene TRBJ1-4, with 8 bases matching TRBD1. Germline-derived CDR1 and CDR2 are SGHRS and YFSETQ. CDR3 size: 13 residues. The V and J ends lost 7 bases and 5 bases, in that order; junction bases with no gene match: 4. This chain's CDR3 is CASQGQDNEKLFF. The CDR3 DNA is TGCGCCAGCCAGGGACAGGACAATGAAAAACTGTTTTTT. Full variable domain (remainder filled in from reference TRBV5-1 and TRBJ1-4): KAGVTQTPRYLIKTRGQQVTLSCSPISGHRSVSWYQQTPGQGLQFLFEYFSETQRNKGNFPGRFSGRQFSNSRSEMNVSTLELGDSALYLCASQGQDNEKLFFGSGTQLSVL.

V is TRBV19 and J is TRBJ1-5; D may be TRBD1 (6 bases). The germline V gene has CDR1 LNHDA and CDR2 SQIVND (reference sequence). This CDR3 contains 14 residues. V lost 6 bases and J lost 4, with 13 bases in between. CDR3 nucleotide sequence: TGTGCCAGTAGCGGTCGGACAGATAATCAGCCCCAGCATTTT. It yields the protein CASSGRTDNQPQHF.

V is TRBV28 and J is TRBJ1-6, with TRBD1 matching over 12 bases. The CDR3 covers 19 residues. V shed 10 bases and J 7 bases; nucleotides not matched to a gene: 20. Germline lookup yields CDR1 MDHEN and CDR2 SYDVKM. Written as DNA, the CDR3 is TGTGCCACCAAAACCCCCTTCGGGACAGGGGGCATAGGGAATTCACCCCTCCACTTT. This gives the protein CATKTPFGTGGIGNSPLHF.

V gene TRBV11-2 combines with J gene TRBJ2-7, with TRBD2 identical over 8 bases. Germline V gives CDR1 SGHAT, CDR2 FQNNGV. The junction had 11 bases not matched to a gene; V was cut back by 1 base and J by 6 bases. CDR3 length equals 16 residues. Here the CDR3 DNA reads TGTGCCAGCAGCTTAGGTATCTCGTTAGCGGGGATCGAGCAGTACTTC. The encoded protein is CASSLGISLAGIEQYF.

CDR3 bases: TGTGCCTGGAGTGTAGAGGCCATATATTTT. Translating gives CAWSVEAIYF. This chain uses TRBV30 with TRBJ1-3, with D unresolved. The CDR3 consists of 10 residues. Germline loops: CDR1 GTSNPN, CDR2 SVGIG (reference sequence). The V end lost 0 bases, the J end lost 11 bases, and 5 bases lay between the germline ends.

The J gene is TRBJ2-7, the V gene TRBV7-2, with 9 bases aligning to TRBD2. The germline V gene encodes CDR1 SGHTA and CDR2 FQGNSA. The CDR3 is 15 residues long. J lost 0 bases, V lost 5 bases, and 5 bases had no gene match. DNA of the CDR3: TGTGCCAGCAGCCCCCGGACTAGCGACTCCTACGAGCAGTACTTC. The encoded protein is CASSPRTSDSYEQYF.

V is TRBV11-3 and J is TRBJ2-1; D not resolved. The CDR3 loop spans 12 amino acids. Germline CDR1 and CDR2: SGHNT and YENEEA. With 5 bases removed from V and 7 bases from J, the gap between germline ends came to 9 bases. Here the CDR3 reads CASSRSRNEQFF. DNA of the CDR3: TGTGCCAGCAGCCGTAGCAGAAATGAGCAGTTCTTC.

V usage is TRBV18 and J usage is TRBJ2-7; 10 bases are a match to TRBD1. The length of the CDR3 is 14 residues. CDR1 KGHSH and CDR2 LQKENI come from the germline V gene. The V segment lost 6 bases and the J segment 3 bases; nucleotides outside the gene matches: 5. The CDR3 reads CASSPTGGGYEQYF. CDR3 coding DNA: TGTGCCAGCTCTCCGACAGGGGGCGGCTACGAGCAGTACTTC.

This clone was counted a few times. The chain recombines TRBV6-6 with TRBJ2-1, with 10 bases fitting TRBD2. This CDR3 contains 16 residues. Germline V gene lookup returns CDR1 MNHNY and CDR2 SVGAGI (reference sequence). The V and J ends lost 5 bases and 0 bases, in that order; junction bases with no gene match: 4. CDR3 loop: CASSGLAESSYNEQFF. The CDR3 DNA reads TGTGCCAGCAGTGGACTAGCGGAAAGCTCCTACAATGAGCAGTTCTTC.

The chain has TRBV12-3 or TRBV12-4 and TRBJ1-6; unclear D gene. The CDR3 extends over 13 amino acids. Trimming removed 7 bases at V and 9 bases at J, with 13 bases between. The CDR3 bases are TGTGCCAGCAATCAAGGTGGGAGTTCACCCCTCCACTTT. This sequence encodes CASNQGGSSPLHF.

The chain couples TRBV4-1 to TRBJ1-4; D not certain. The CDR3 is made up of 15 amino acids. The germline gives CDR1 MGHRA, CDR2 YSYEKL. Trimming took 2 bases from V and 0 from J, leaving 7 bases between them. The CDR3 protein is CASSQPLATNEKLFF. In nucleotides, the CDR3 is TGCGCCAGCAGCCAACCACTTGCAACTAATGAAAAACTGTTTTTT.

This rearrangement joins TRBV5-8 to TRBJ2-5; tentatively, D is TRBD2 (6 bases). Per the germline V gene, CDR1 is SGHTS and CDR2 is YDEGEE. The CDR3 totals 14 residues. V was shortened by 6 bases and J by 5 bases, with 17 bases between the two germline ends. The CDR3 sequence is CASTLGDFRETQYF. The CDR3 region has the DNA TGTGCCAGCACCCTAGGGGACTTCAGGGAGACCCAGTACTTC.

V gene TRBV6-2 or TRBV6-3 combines with J gene TRBJ2-5, with TRBD2 identical over 8 bases. CDR1 is MNHEY, CDR2 SVGEGT, per germline. With 2 bases clipped from V and 4 bases from J, the junction kept 6 bases outside the gene matches. This CDR3 is built from 15 residues. CDR3 residues: CASSYPSGLGETQYF. In DNA form, the CDR3 reads TGTGCCAGCAGTTACCCCTCGGGACTAGGAGAGACCCAGTACTTC.

This clone has a single count. The chain joins TRBV9 to TRBJ2-2; 9 bases are shared with TRBD2. Germline-derived CDR1 and CDR2 are SGDLS and YYNGEE. Trimming at V came to 4 bases and at J to 3 bases, leaving 13 bases not matched to a gene. This CDR3 region has 18 residues. DNA of the CDR3: TGTGCCAGCAGCCATTTGCCTGGGAGCGGGAGGCACACCGGGGAGCTGTTTTTT. Protein product: CASSHLPGSGRHTGELFF.

The V gene is TRBV6-5, the J gene TRBJ1-3; the match to TRBD1 covers 8 bases. CDR3 size: 14 residues. The germline V gene has CDR1 MNHEY and CDR2 SVGAGI. Trimming took 6 bases from V and 2 from J; bases not matched to a gene: 3. The CDR3: CASSLRGPGNTIYF. In DNA, the CDR3 is TGTGCCAGCAGCCTCAGGGGGCCTGGAAACACCATATATTTT.